Listed below are T cell receptor beta chains from one sample, sequenced in a study of CD8+ T cells in alopecia areata. TCRdb keeps only in-frame clones here, not all; method: immunoSEQ multiplex PCR. The sample yields 200,000 to 250,000 clones, under 70% seen once. The sequencing here drew on CD4+ T cells sorted from blood, taken at week 4, from a patient treated with tofacitinib. The receptor set was obtained from a human donor with alopecia areata. Each CDR3 is given with its conserved first and last residue. The D gene is left open where the match is weak. Size values are once, few and many counts, or a class for expanded clones, and some rows have none.

j_gene: TRBJ2-5; v_gene: TRBV29-1; d_gene: TRBD1; abundance: .; CDR3nt: TGCAGCGAACCCCCGGGACAGAAAGAGACCCAGTACTTC; CDR3aa: CSEPPGQKETQYF
j_gene: TRBJ1-5; v_gene: TRBV25-1; d_gene: .; abundance: .; CDR3nt: TGTGCCAGCAGTGACGCCGGGGACGTAAGCAATCAGCCCCAGCATTTT; CDR3aa: CASSDAGDVSNQPQHF
j_gene: TRBJ1-2; v_gene: TRBV27; d_gene: .; abundance: few; CDR3nt: TGTGCCAGCAGTCCCCCGACTAGAGGGGGCTACACCTTC; CDR3aa: CASSPPTRGGYTF
j_gene: TRBJ1-2; v_gene: TRBV5-1; d_gene: TRBD1; abundance: .; CDR3nt: TGCGCCAGCAGCCCCCGACAGGGGGATGGCTACACCTTC; CDR3aa: CASSPRQGDGYTF
j_gene: TRBJ2-5; v_gene: TRBV30; d_gene: TRBD1; abundance: .; CDR3nt: TGTGCCTGGAGTGTACTTAGTAAGGGGGCGCGGTCGGAGACCCAGTACTTC; CDR3aa: CAWSVLSKGARSETQYF
j_gene: TRBJ1-2; v_gene: TRBV4-2; d_gene: .; abundance: few; CDR3nt: TGTGCCAGCAGCCAAGAAACAGGGTTTGGCTACACCTTC; CDR3aa: CASSQETGFGYTF
j_gene: TRBJ2-7; v_gene: TRBV11-2; d_gene: .; abundance: .; CDR3nt: TGTGCCAGCAGCTTAGATCTAATGGGGGACTACGAGCAGTACTTC; CDR3aa: CASSLDLMGDYEQYF
j_gene: TRBJ2-5; v_gene: TRBV11-3; d_gene: TRBD1; abundance: .; CDR3nt: TGTGCCAGCAGCCTCGGGACAGGGAAGACCCAGTACTTC; CDR3aa: CASSLGTGKTQYF
j_gene: TRBJ1-2; v_gene: TRBV7-9; d_gene: .; abundance: few; CDR3nt: TGTGCCAGCAGCTCAGACGCCGGGGGATATGGCTACACCTTC; CDR3aa: CASSSDAGGYGYTF
j_gene: TRBJ2-3; v_gene: TRBV2; d_gene: .; abundance: .; CDR3nt: TGTGCCAGAGCAGGGAGCACAGATACGCAGTATTTT; CDR3aa: CARAGSTDTQYF
j_gene: TRBJ2-1; v_gene: TRBV7-9; d_gene: TRBD1; abundance: .; CDR3nt: TGTGCCAGCAGCGCCGTACCAATCTCAGGGGGCTCCTACAATGAGCAGTTCTTC; CDR3aa: CASSAVPISGGSYNEQFF
j_gene: TRBJ1-1; v_gene: TRBV7-2; d_gene: .; abundance: .; CDR3nt: TGTGCCAGCAGACGGAACTCGAACACTGAAGCTTTCTTT; CDR3aa: CASRRNSNTEAFF
j_gene: TRBJ1-2; v_gene: TRBV5-5; d_gene: .; abundance: few; CDR3nt: TGTGCCAGCTTTCTTGGGGGGACCCTCTATGGCTACACCTTC; CDR3aa: CASFLGGTLYGYTF
j_gene: TRBJ2-3; v_gene: TRBV30; d_gene: TRBD2; abundance: .; CDR3nt: TGTGCCTGGAGTGGGACTAGCGGGGGGCCCCTTCCCAAATACACAGATACGCAGTATTTT; CDR3aa: CAWSGTSGGPLPKYTDTQYF
j_gene: TRBJ2-3; v_gene: TRBV2; d_gene: .; abundance: .; CDR3nt: TGTGCCACCGGGGCATGGCGTACAGATACGCAGTATTTT; CDR3aa: CATGAWRTDTQYF
j_gene: TRBJ1-2; v_gene: TRBV6-5; d_gene: .; abundance: .; CDR3nt: TGTGCCAGCAGGGGCGGGGACTCGGGCTACACCTTC; CDR3aa: CASRGGDSGYTF
j_gene: TRBJ2-3; v_gene: TRBV9; d_gene: .; abundance: few; CDR3nt: TGTGCCAGCAGCGGAACCTCTAGGGCAGATACGCAGTATTTT; CDR3aa: CASSGTSRADTQYF
j_gene: TRBJ2-3; v_gene: TRBV10-2; d_gene: .; abundance: .; CDR3nt: TGCGCCAGCAGGGGACCAAGCACAGATACGCAGTATTTT; CDR3aa: CASRGPSTDTQYF
j_gene: TRBJ2-3; v_gene: TRBV7-9; d_gene: .; abundance: .; CDR3nt: TGTGCCAGCAGCCTAGGGTTAGGAGATACGCAGTATTTT; CDR3aa: CASSLGLGDTQYF
j_gene: TRBJ1-5; v_gene: TRBV2; d_gene: .; abundance: .; CDR3nt: TGTGCCAGCAGTGAATTGGGGGATCAGCCCCAGCATTTT; CDR3aa: CASSELGDQPQHF
j_gene: TRBJ2-5; v_gene: TRBV9; d_gene: .; abundance: .; CDR3nt: TGTGCCAGCAGCGTAGGGACACTGATAACCGAGACCCAGTACTTC; CDR3aa: CASSVGTLITETQYF
j_gene: TRBJ1-1; v_gene: TRBV10-3; d_gene: .; abundance: .; CDR3nt: TGTGCCATCAGTGGGGGACAATCTGAAGCTTTCTTT; CDR3aa: CAISGGQSEAFF
j_gene: TRBJ1-6; v_gene: TRBV18; d_gene: .; abundance: few; CDR3nt: TGTGCCAGCTCACCTAGCGCAGGGGCCTATTCACCCCTCCACTTT; CDR3aa: CASSPSAGAYSPLHF
j_gene: TRBJ2-2; v_gene: TRBV5-1; d_gene: TRBD1; abundance: .; CDR3nt: TGCGCCAGCAGCTCGACAGGGGGCGCGGTGGCCGGGGAGCTGTTTTTT; CDR3aa: CASSSTGGAVAGELFF
j_gene: TRBJ2-1; v_gene: TRBV29-1; d_gene: .; abundance: .; CDR3nt: TGCAGCGCCGAAGGGGGGTACAATGAGCAGTTCTTC; CDR3aa: CSAEGGYNEQFF
j_gene: TRBJ1-1; v_gene: TRBV10-3; d_gene: .; abundance: .; CDR3nt: TGTGCCATCAGTGGAACAGGGCTTAACACTGAAGCTTTCTTT; CDR3aa: CAISGTGLNTEAFF
j_gene: TRBJ1-1; v_gene: TRBV2; d_gene: .; abundance: .; CDR3nt: TGTGCCAGCAGACCAGGGTGGCCTATGAACACTGAAGCTTTCTTT; CDR3aa: CASRPGWPMNTEAFF
j_gene: TRBJ2-2; v_gene: TRBV4-2; d_gene: .; abundance: once; CDR3nt: TGTGCCAGCAGCCAAGAAGGGGTGAAGGCTACTAACACCGGGGAGCTGTTTTTT; CDR3aa: CASSQEGVKATNTGELFF
j_gene: TRBJ2-1; v_gene: TRBV6-5; d_gene: .; abundance: .; CDR3nt: TGTGCCAGCAGTTACCAGGGCTTCTTGTCGGGGGAGCAGTTCTTC; CDR3aa: CASSYQGFLSGEQFF
j_gene: TRBJ1-2; v_gene: TRBV7-9; d_gene: .; abundance: few; CDR3nt: TGTGCCAGCAGTCCAGACTACTATGGCTACACCTTC; CDR3aa: CASSPDYYGYTF
j_gene: TRBJ1-2; v_gene: TRBV2; d_gene: .; abundance: once; CDR3nt: TGTGCCAGCAGTGAAGGGCAAAGTGGCTACACCTTC; CDR3aa: CASSEGQSGYTF
j_gene: TRBJ2-3; v_gene: TRBV5-1; d_gene: .; abundance: few; CDR3nt: TGCGCCAGCCGGAGGGCGGGGGCTCCTTCGGATACGCAGTATTTT; CDR3aa: CASRRAGAPSDTQYF
j_gene: TRBJ2-5; v_gene: TRBV20-1; d_gene: .; abundance: few; CDR3nt: TGCAGTGGAGTCTACCAAGAGACCCAGTACTTC; CDR3aa: CSGVYQETQYF
j_gene: TRBJ2-7; v_gene: TRBV5-4; d_gene: TRBD2; abundance: once; CDR3nt: TGTGCCAGCAGCACGAGGGGGCTAGCGGGGGACGAGCAGTACTTC; CDR3aa: CASSTRGLAGDEQYF
j_gene: TRBJ2-7; v_gene: TRBV11-2; d_gene: .; abundance: .; CDR3nt: TGTGCCAGCAGCCGAAACTCCCTCGTCGGCGAGCAGTACTTC; CDR3aa: CASSRNSLVGEQYF
j_gene: TRBJ1-2; v_gene: TRBV29-1; d_gene: .; abundance: .; CDR3nt: TGCAGCGTCGGGGGGCAAGACTATGGCTACACCTTC; CDR3aa: CSVGGQDYGYTF
j_gene: TRBJ1-2; v_gene: TRBV10-3; d_gene: .; abundance: .; CDR3nt: TGTGCCATCAGTGTTCACCAGGGGAGCTATGGCTACACCTTC; CDR3aa: CAISVHQGSYGYTF
j_gene: TRBJ2-6; v_gene: TRBV4-2; d_gene: .; abundance: .; CDR3nt: TGTGCCAGCAGCCAAGATCTGGGGACCCCTTCCGGGGCCAACGTCCTGACTTTC; CDR3aa: CASSQDLGTPSGANVLTF
j_gene: TRBJ1-2; v_gene: TRBV30; d_gene: .; abundance: few; CDR3nt: TGTGCCTGGAGTGTACAGGGCGCCTATGGCTACACCTTC; CDR3aa: CAWSVQGAYGYTF
j_gene: TRBJ2-2; v_gene: TRBV5-4; d_gene: .; abundance: .; CDR3nt: TGTGCCAGCAGCAAAGGGGGATTCGTGACCCCGAACACCGGGGAGCTGTTTTTT; CDR3aa: CASSKGGFVTPNTGELFF
j_gene: TRBJ1-1; v_gene: TRBV29-1; d_gene: .; abundance: .; CDR3nt: TGCAGCGTTGAAGGCACTGAAGCTTTCTTT; CDR3aa: CSVEGTEAFF
j_gene: TRBJ1-2; v_gene: TRBV5-6; d_gene: .; abundance: .; CDR3nt: TGTGCCAGCAGCTCGGGACTCTATGGCTACACCTTC; CDR3aa: CASSSGLYGYTF
j_gene: TRBJ2-7; v_gene: TRBV29-1; d_gene: TRBD1; abundance: .; CDR3nt: TGCAGCGTTTTCACAGGGGTGAGGGAGCAGTACTTC; CDR3aa: CSVFTGVREQYF
j_gene: TRBJ2-7; v_gene: TRBV23-1; d_gene: TRBD1; abundance: .; CDR3nt: TGCGCCAGCACTTGGACAGGGTCGTACGAGCAGTACTTC; CDR3aa: CASTWTGSYEQYF
j_gene: TRBJ1-4; v_gene: TRBV7-2; d_gene: TRBD1; abundance: .; CDR3nt: TGTGCCAGCAGCTCAAGGACAGGTTGGAATGAAAAACTGTTTTTT; CDR3aa: CASSSRTGWNEKLFF
j_gene: TRBJ2-3; v_gene: TRBV16; d_gene: .; abundance: .; CDR3nt: TGTGCCAGCAGCCAATCCTCAATCAGGCGAGTTACGCAGTATTTT; CDR3aa: CASSQSSIRRVTQYF
j_gene: TRBJ2-5; v_gene: TRBV29-1; d_gene: .; abundance: .; CDR3nt: TGCAGCTTCCGGGGACCTCCGCTCCAAGAGACCCAGTACTTC; CDR3aa: CSFRGPPLQETQYF
j_gene: TRBJ1-3; v_gene: TRBV9; d_gene: .; abundance: .; CDR3nt: TGTGCCAGCAGCGTAGCCACATACTCTGGAAACACCATATATTTT; CDR3aa: CASSVATYSGNTIYF
j_gene: TRBJ1-1; v_gene: TRBV6-5; d_gene: .; abundance: .; CDR3nt: TGTGCCAGCAGTTACTACGGGGGGAACACTGAAGCTTTCTTT; CDR3aa: CASSYYGGNTEAFF
j_gene: TRBJ2-1; v_gene: TRBV23-1; d_gene: .; abundance: .; CDR3nt: TGCGCCAGCAACATGGGAGGGGGGCCAAGTTACAATGAGCAGTTCTTC; CDR3aa: CASNMGGGPSYNEQFF
j_gene: TRBJ2-7; v_gene: TRBV7-2; d_gene: TRBD1; abundance: .; CDR3nt: TGTGCCAGCAGCTTAGGATATGGACAGGGGTCCTCCTACGAGCAGTACTTC; CDR3aa: CASSLGYGQGSSYEQYF
j_gene: TRBJ2-7; v_gene: TRBV5-1; d_gene: .; abundance: .; CDR3nt: TGCGCCAGCAGCTTGGGGCTGAACAGGGGAGGCGGCTACGAGCAGTACTTC; CDR3aa: CASSLGLNRGGGYEQYF
j_gene: TRBJ1-1; v_gene: TRBV29-1; d_gene: TRBD1; abundance: .; CDR3nt: TGCAGCGCCGGAGAACAGGGGGCAACTGAAGCTTTCTTT; CDR3aa: CSAGEQGATEAFF
j_gene: TRBJ2-7; v_gene: TRBV7-2; d_gene: TRBD2; abundance: .; CDR3nt: TGTGCCAGCAGCTCTCGGACTAGCGGGGGCCGCTACGAGCAGTACTTC; CDR3aa: CASSSRTSGGRYEQYF